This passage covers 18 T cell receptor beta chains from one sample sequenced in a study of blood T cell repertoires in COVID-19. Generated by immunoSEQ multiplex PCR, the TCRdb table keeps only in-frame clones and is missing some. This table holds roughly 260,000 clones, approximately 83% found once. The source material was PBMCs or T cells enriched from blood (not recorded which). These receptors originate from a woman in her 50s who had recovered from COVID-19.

CDR3 region: CASSLGRKGVGNTIYF. In DNA, the CDR3 is TGCGCCAGCAGCTTGGGCCGGAAAGGAGTCGGAAACACCATATATTTT. The gene calls are TRBV5-1 and TRBJ1-3; D is ambiguous. CDR1 is SGHRS, CDR2 YFSETQ, per germline. Trimming cost V 0 bases and J 4 bases, with 14 bases left between them. This CDR3 region has 16 residues.

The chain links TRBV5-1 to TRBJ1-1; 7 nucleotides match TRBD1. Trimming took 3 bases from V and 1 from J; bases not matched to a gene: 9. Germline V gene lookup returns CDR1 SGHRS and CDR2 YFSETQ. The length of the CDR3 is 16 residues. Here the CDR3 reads CASSSGQSSQNTEAFF. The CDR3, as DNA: TGCGCCAGCAGCTCGGGACAGTCAAGTCAGAACACTGAAGCTTTCTTT.

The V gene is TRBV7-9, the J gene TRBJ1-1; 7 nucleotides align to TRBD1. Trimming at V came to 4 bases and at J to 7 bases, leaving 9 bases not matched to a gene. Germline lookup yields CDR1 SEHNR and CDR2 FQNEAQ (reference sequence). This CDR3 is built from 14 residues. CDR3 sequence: CASSSPGQTFEAFF. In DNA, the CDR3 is TGTGCCAGCAGCTCTCCGGGACAGACCTTTGAAGCTTTCTTT.

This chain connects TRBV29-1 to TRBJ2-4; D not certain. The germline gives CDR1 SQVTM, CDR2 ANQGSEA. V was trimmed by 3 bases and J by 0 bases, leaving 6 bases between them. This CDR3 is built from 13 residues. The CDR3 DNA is TGCAGCGTTGACAGATTAGCCAAAAACATTCAGTACTTC. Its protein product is CSVDRLAKNIQYF.

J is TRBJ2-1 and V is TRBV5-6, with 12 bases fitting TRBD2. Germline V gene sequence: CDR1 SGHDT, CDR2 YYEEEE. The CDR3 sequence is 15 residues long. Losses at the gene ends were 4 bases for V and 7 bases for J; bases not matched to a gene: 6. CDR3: CASSGVTSGSNEQFF. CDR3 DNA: TGTGCCAGCAGCGGGGTGACTAGCGGGAGTAATGAGCAGTTCTTC.

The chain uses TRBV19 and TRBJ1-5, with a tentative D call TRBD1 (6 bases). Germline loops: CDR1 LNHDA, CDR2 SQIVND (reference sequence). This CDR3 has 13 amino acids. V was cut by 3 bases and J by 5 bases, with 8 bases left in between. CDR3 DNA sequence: TGTGCCAGTAGTATGGCAGGGGATCAGCCCCAGCATTTT. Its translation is CASSMAGDQPQHF.

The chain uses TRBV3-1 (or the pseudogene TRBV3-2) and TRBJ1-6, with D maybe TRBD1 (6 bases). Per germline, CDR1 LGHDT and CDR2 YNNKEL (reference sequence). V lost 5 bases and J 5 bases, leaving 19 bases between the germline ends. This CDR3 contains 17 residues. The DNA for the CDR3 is TGTGCCAGCAGCGACCGGGACACTTCACCAAATAATTCACCCCTCCACTTT. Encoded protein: CASSDRDTSPNNSPLHF.

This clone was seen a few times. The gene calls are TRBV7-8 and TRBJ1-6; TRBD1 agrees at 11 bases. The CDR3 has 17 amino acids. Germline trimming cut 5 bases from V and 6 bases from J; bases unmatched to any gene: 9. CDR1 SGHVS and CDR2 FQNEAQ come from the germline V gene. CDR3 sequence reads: CASSTAGTGGRNSPLHF. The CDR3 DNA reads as TGTGCCAGCAGCACGGCCGGGACAGGGGGTCGTAATTCACCCCTCCACTTT.

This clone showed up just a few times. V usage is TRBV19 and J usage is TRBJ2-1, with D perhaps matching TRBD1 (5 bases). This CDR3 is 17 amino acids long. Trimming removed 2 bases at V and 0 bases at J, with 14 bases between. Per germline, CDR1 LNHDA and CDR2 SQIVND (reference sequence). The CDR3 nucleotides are TGTGCCAGTAGTATAATGGTGGGGCTGAGCTCCTACAATGAGCAGTTCTTC. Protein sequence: CASSIMVGLSSYNEQFF.

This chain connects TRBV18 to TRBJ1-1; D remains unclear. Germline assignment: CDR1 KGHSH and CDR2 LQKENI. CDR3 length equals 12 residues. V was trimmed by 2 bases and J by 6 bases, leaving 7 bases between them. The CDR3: CASSPKEAEAFF. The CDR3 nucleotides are TGTGCCAGCTCACCAAAGGAGGCTGAAGCTTTCTTT.

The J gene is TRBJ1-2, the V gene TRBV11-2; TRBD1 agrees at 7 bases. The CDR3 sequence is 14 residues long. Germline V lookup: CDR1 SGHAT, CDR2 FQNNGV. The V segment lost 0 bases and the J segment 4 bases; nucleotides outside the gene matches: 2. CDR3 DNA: TGTGCCAGCAGCTTAGACAGGGGGATCTATGGCTACACCTTC. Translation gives CASSLDRGIYGYTF.

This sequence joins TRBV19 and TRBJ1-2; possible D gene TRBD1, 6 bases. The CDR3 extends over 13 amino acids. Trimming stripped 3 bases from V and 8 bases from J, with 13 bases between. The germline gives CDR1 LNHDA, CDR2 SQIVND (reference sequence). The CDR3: CASSMVQGRGYTF. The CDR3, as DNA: TGTGCCAGTAGTATGGTACAGGGACGCGGCTACACCTTC. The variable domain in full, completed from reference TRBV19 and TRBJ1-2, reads DGGITQSPKYLFRKEGQNVTLSCEQNLNHDAMYWYRQDPGQGLRLIYYSQIVNDFQKGDIAEGYSVSREKKESFPLTVTSAQKNPTAFYLCASSMVQGRGYTFGSGTRLTVV.

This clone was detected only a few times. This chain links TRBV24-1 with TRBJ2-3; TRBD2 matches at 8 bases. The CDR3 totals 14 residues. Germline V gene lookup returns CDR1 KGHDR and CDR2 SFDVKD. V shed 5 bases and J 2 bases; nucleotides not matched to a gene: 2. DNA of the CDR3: TGTGCCACCAGTGTCGGGAGGGCCACAGATACGCAGTATTTT. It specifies CATSVGRATDTQYF.

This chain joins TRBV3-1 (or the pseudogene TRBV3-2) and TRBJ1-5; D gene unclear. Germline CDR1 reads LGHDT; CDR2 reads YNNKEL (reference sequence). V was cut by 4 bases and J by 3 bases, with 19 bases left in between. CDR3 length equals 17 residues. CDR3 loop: CASSPETPGQTNQPQHF. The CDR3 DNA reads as TGTGCCAGCAGCCCTGAGACCCCAGGCCAAACCAATCAGCCCCAGCATTTT.

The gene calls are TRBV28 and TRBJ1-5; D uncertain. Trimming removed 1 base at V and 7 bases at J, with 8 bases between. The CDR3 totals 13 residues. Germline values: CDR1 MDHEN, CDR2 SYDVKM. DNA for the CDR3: TGTGCCAGCAGTTTATTAGGAGCACAGCCCCAGCATTTT. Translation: CASSLLGAQPQHF.

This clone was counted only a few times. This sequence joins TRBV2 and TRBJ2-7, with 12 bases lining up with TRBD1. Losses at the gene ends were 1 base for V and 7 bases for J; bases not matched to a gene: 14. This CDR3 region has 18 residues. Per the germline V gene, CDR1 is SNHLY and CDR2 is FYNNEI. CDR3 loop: CASSEGGSGGQGALEQYF. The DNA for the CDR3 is TGTGCCAGCAGTGAAGGTGGGTCCGGGGGACAGGGGGCGTTGGAGCAGTACTTC.

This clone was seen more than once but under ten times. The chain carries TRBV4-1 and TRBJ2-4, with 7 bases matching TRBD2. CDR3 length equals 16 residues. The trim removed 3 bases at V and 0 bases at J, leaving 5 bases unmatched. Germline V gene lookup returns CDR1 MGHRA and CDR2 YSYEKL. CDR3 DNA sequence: TGCGCCAGCAGCCAGGGCGGGGGACTAGCCAAAAACATTCAGTACTTC. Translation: CASSQGGGLAKNIQYF.

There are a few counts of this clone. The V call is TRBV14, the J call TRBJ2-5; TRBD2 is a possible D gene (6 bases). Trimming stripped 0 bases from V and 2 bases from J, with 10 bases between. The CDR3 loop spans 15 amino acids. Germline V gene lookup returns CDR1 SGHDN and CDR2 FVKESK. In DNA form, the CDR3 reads TGTGCCAGCAGCCAAGATCTTGGAGGGCAAGAGACCCAGTACTTC. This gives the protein CASSQDLGGQETQYF.